This TCR beta chain was found in a study of cytomegalovirus exposure and HLA in healthy donors. Findings of the study overall: Only CMV serostatus was available as immune exposure information. The authors considered a cluster of highly shared sequence variants likely to be a sequencing artifact.

The CDR3 is 14 residues long. Trimming took 2 bases from V and 5 from J; bases not matched to a gene: 4. Germline V CDR1 and CDR2: MDHEN, SYDVKM. Concerning this clone: Its antigen is undetermined.

The donors gave bone marrow, and they were healthy. Amplification used 60 Vbeta primers and 13 Jbeta primers. Produced via immunoSEQ multiplex PCR; TCRdb's table is partial and in-frame only. The data hold approximately 78,000 clones, with around 84% observed a single time. The sequencing input was PBMCs. V usage is TRBV28 and J usage is TRBJ2-7, with 9 bases matching TRBD1. This TCR came from a woman between 45 and 60 years old in good health and CMV-seronegative. The CDR3 here is CASSLRDRVHEQYF. The CDR3 bases are TGTGCCAGCAGTTTAAGGGACAGGGTCCACGAGCAGTACTTC.